One sample yielded the 22 T cell receptor beta chains listed below, sequenced in a study of T cell clones after liver transplantation. The data were produced by immunoSEQ multiplex PCR, yet TCRdb's version contains in-frame clones alone and is incomplete. The repertoire has roughly 120,000 clones, over 75% of them found once; the top ten carry around 0.86%. Specimen: CD4+ T cells from blood, collected 12 months after liver transplant. The source of these receptors is a human patient who received a liver transplant. Some T cells may be transferred from the graft donor.

The V gene is TRBV18, the J gene TRBJ2-7, with D hard to call. The germline V and J ends were trimmed by 3 bases and 6 bases, with 3 bases remaining between them. The CDR3 is 10 residues long. Germline CDR1 is KGHSH and CDR2 is LQKENI. CDR3 nucleotide sequence: TGTGCCAGCTCACCTACCGAGCAGTACTTC. Encoded protein: CASSPTEQYF.

This clone was picked up one time. The chain has TRBV9 and TRBJ2-3, with TRBD2 matching 7 bases. Germline V CDR1 and CDR2: SGDLS, YYNGEE. This CDR3 has 16 residues. After removal of 0 bases from V and 4 bases from J, the junction contained 8 bases not matched to a gene. The CDR3 loop is CASSVGAGEVADTQYF. The CDR3 region has the DNA TGTGCCAGCAGCGTAGGGGCGGGAGAGGTGGCAGATACGCAGTATTTT.

The genes are TRBV7-2 and TRBJ2-1; D is uncertain. V dropped 5 bases and J dropped 4 bases, with 18 bases sitting between them. In germline, CDR1 is SGHTA, CDR2 FQGNSA. The CDR3 sequence is 16 residues long. CDR3 region: CASSTKTSSRYNEQFF. CDR3 nucleotide sequence: TGTGCCAGCAGCACGAAGACCAGTTCTCGTTACAATGAGCAGTTCTTC.

The chain links TRBV2 to TRBJ1-2; TRBD1 might be the D (6 bases). Germline V gives CDR1 SNHLY, CDR2 FYNNEI. The CDR3 is 13 amino acids. V lost 5 bases and J lost 2, with 9 bases in between. DNA of the CDR3: TGTGCCAGCAGTCAACAGGGAAACTATGGCTACACCTTC. Residues: CASSQQGNYGYTF.

The chain couples TRBV15 to TRBJ2-1; D tentatively fits TRBD1 or TRBD2 (5 bases each). The CDR3 length is 17 residues. CDR1 is LNHNV and CDR2 is YYDKDF in the germline V gene (reference sequence). The V end was cut by 0 bases, the J end by 2 bases, with 14 bases between. The CDR3, as DNA: TGTGCCACCAGCAGAGATGCCGGACTGGGGCCCTACAATGAGCAGTTCTTC. Its translation is CATSRDAGLGPYNEQFF.

This clone was seen a single time. Distinct nucleotide sequences in the sample also encode this CDR3. The chain employs TRBV5-4 and TRBJ2-7, with TRBD2 matching 7 bases. Germline CDR1 SGHNT, CDR2 YYREEE (reference sequence). With V trimmed by 1 base and J by 3 bases, 7 bases remained unmatched. The CDR3 sequence is 15 residues long. The CDR3 sequence is CASSLKGGSSYEQYF. DNA for the CDR3: TGTGCCAGCAGCTTGAAAGGCGGGAGCAGCTACGAGCAGTACTTC.

The V and J genes are TRBV4-2 and TRBJ1-5; D gene unclear. CDR3 length equals 16 residues. The germline gives CDR1 LGHNA, CDR2 YNFKEQ. V was pared by 1 base and J by 1 base, with 11 bases between. The CDR3 region is CASSQGPPGSNQPQHF. CDR3 nucleotides: TGTGCCAGCAGCCAAGGGCCCCCCGGCAGCAATCAGCCCCAGCATTTT.

The V call is TRBV7-2, the J call TRBJ2-1, with 8 bases fitting TRBD1. The CDR3 runs to 14 residues. Unmatched junction bases numbered 1, after V lost 3 bases and J lost 3 bases. Germline V lookup: CDR1 SGHTA, CDR2 FQGNSA. The CDR3 protein is CASSLGTGYNEQFF. CDR3 sequence (DNA): TGTGCCAGCAGCTTGGGGACAGGCTACAATGAGCAGTTCTTC.

The genes are TRBV6-5 and TRBJ1-2, with D perhaps TRBD1 (5 bases). In germline, CDR1 is MNHEY, CDR2 SVGAGI. CDR3 length: 15 amino acids. With 5 bases removed from V and 4 bases from J, the gap between germline ends came to 17 bases. The CDR3 DNA sequence: TGTGCCAGCAGTGCACCGGGACGAACACTCTATGGCTACACCTTC. It is translated as CASSAPGRTLYGYTF.

The CDR3 nucleotides are TGCGCCAGCAGCTTTGCCCTGGGGACAGGCTCAGATACGCAGTATTTT. Translation gives CASSFALGTGSDTQYF. V gene TRBV5-1 combines with J gene TRBJ2-3; TRBD1 agrees at 8 bases. Germline CDR1 and CDR2: SGHRS and YFSETQ. CDR3 length: 16 amino acids. V gave up 2 bases and J gave up 4 bases; unmatched junction bases: 9.

The chain employs TRBV19 and TRBJ2-7; TRBD1 aligns across 7 bases. V shed 6 bases, J shed 4 bases, and the junction held 6 bases outside the gene matches. Germline V CDR1 and CDR2: LNHDA, SQIVND (reference sequence). CDR3 length: 13 amino acids. The CDR3 region is CASSRTGPYEQYF. The DNA of the CDR3 is TGTGCCAGTAGCCGGACAGGACCGTACGAGCAGTACTTC.

The chain recombines TRBV6-6 with TRBJ2-7; D is possibly TRBD2 (6 bases). V was cut by 5 bases and J by 6 bases, with 11 bases left in between. The CDR3 has 12 residues. CDR1 is MNHNY and CDR2 is SVGAGI in the germline V gene (reference sequence). This CDR3 is CASSLSSGEQYF. The CDR3 region has the DNA TGTGCCAGCAGTCTGAGTAGCGGCGAGCAGTACTTC.

V is TRBV29-1 and J is TRBJ1-2, with D possibly matching TRBD1 (6 bases). V was cut by 6 bases and J by 2 bases, with 13 bases left in between. The CDR3 covers 13 residues. Germline lookup yields CDR1 SQVTM and CDR2 ANQGSEA. CDR3 bases: TGCAGCGTGGGTCTGGGGGCGAACTATGGCTACACCTTC. Translating gives CSVGLGANYGYTF.

The V call is TRBV28, the J call TRBJ1-5; TRBD1 might be the D (5 bases). The V end lost 11 bases, the J end lost 6 bases, and 17 bases lay between the germline ends. Germline CDR1 MDHEN, CDR2 SYDVKM. CDR3 length equals 13 residues. In nucleotides, the CDR3 is TGTGCCGGGCTGGGGGGGGTAGGTCAGCCCCAGCATTTT. This codes for CAGLGGVGQPQHF.

The rearrangement links TRBV19 to TRBJ2-7; 10 bases are a match to TRBD1. V dropped 6 bases and J dropped 4; count of bases not matched to a gene: 3. Germline V gene sequence: CDR1 LNHDA, CDR2 SQIVND (reference sequence). There are 13 residues in the CDR3. The CDR3 reads CASSGTGAYEQYF. The CDR3 bases are TGTGCCAGTAGCGGGACAGGGGCTTACGAGCAGTACTTC.

V usage is TRBV7-8 and J usage is TRBJ2-3; a weak D match, TRBD2 (6 bases). This CDR3 contains 14 residues. Trimming took off 4 bases at V and 3 bases at J, with 11 bases between the two ends. CDR1 is SGHVS, CDR2 FQNEAQ, per germline. DNA of the CDR3: TGTGCCAGCAGCTCCCGGGCGGGGACAGATACGCAGTATTTT. Amino acids: CASSSRAGTDTQYF.

The rearrangement uses TRBV7-3 and TRBJ2-1, with TRBD1 matching 7 bases. This CDR3 is built from 14 residues. The germline gives CDR1 SGHTA, CDR2 FQGTGA. V dropped 5 bases and J dropped 5; count of bases not matched to a gene: 6. The CDR3 loop is CASSPDRFHNEQFF. CDR3 bases: TGTGCCAGCAGCCCGGACAGGTTCCACAATGAGCAGTTCTTC. Looking up the rest from reference TRBV7-3 and TRBJ2-1 gives the full variable domain: GAGVSQTPSNKVTEKGKYVELRCDPISGHTALYWYRQSLGQGPEFLIYFQGTGAADDSGLPNDRFFAVRPEGSVSTLKIQRTERGDSAVYLCASSPDRFHNEQFFGPGTRLTVL.

The chain recombines TRBV5-6 with TRBJ2-7, with D unclear. Germline CDR1 and CDR2: SGHDT and YYEEEE. Trimming left V 2 bases short and J 5 bases short, with 8 bases between. This CDR3 comprises 12 residues. CDR3 sequence reads: CASSFSRNEQYF. The CDR3 DNA sequence: TGTGCCAGCAGCTTCTCGAGGAACGAGCAGTACTTC.

The chain combines TRBV29-1 with TRBJ2-1; D unclear. The CDR3 spans 12 residues. Trimming took off 6 bases at V and 9 bases at J, with 15 bases between the two ends. Germline CDR1 reads SQVTM; CDR2 reads ANQGSEA. The DNA for the CDR3 is TGCAGCGTCCTCCGGTGGGGTGGTGAGCAGTTCTTC. Its protein product is CSVLRWGGEQFF.

The CDR3: CSVEGASSGRGYEQYF. Here the CDR3 DNA reads TGCAGCGTTGAGGGAGCTTCCTCGGGGCGGGGTTACGAGCAGTACTTC. The V gene is TRBV29-1, the J gene TRBJ2-7, with TRBD2 as a possible D gene (6 bases). Trimming removed 3 bases at V and 4 bases at J, with 22 bases between. The CDR3 has 16 residues. Germline V gene data show CDR1 as SQVTM and CDR2 as ANQGSEA.

The CDR3 protein is CASSPRGVRSYGYTF. CDR3 nucleotide sequence: TGTGCCAGCAGCCCCCGGGGGGTCAGGAGCTATGGCTACACCTTC. The V and J genes are TRBV27 and TRBJ1-2; tentatively, D is TRBD1 (5 bases). Per the germline V gene, CDR1 is MNHEY and CDR2 is SMNVEV (reference sequence). Trimming took 6 bases from V and 4 from J, leaving 18 bases between them. The CDR3 contains 15 residues.

The genes are TRBV5-5 and TRBJ1-1; tentatively, D is TRBD1 (5 bases). From germline, CDR1 is SGHKS and CDR2 YYEKEE (reference sequence). The V end was cut by 4 bases, the J end by 3 bases, with 16 bases between. The CDR3 contains 15 residues. The CDR3 here is CASSVWLGTYTEAFF. CDR3 sequence (DNA): TGTGCCAGCAGCGTTTGGCTCGGGACTTACACTGAAGCTTTCTTT.